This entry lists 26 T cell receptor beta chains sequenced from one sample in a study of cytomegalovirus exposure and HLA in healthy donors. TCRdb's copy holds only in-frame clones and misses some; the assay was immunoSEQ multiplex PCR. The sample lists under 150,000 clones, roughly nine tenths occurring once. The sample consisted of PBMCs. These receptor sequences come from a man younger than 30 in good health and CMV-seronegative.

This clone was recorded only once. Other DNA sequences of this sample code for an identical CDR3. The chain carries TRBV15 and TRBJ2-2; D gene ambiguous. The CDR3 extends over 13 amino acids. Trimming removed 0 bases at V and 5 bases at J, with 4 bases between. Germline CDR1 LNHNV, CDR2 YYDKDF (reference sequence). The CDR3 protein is CATSRDSTGELFF. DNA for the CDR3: TGTGCCACCAGCAGAGATTCGACCGGGGAGCTGTTTTTT.

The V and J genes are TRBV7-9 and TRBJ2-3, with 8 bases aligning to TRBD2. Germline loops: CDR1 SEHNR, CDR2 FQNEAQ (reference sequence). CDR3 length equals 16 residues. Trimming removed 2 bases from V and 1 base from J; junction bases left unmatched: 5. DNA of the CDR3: TGTGCCAGCAGCTTAAGGGCTAGCGGGCGCACAGATACGCAGTATTTT. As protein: CASSLRASGRTDTQYF.

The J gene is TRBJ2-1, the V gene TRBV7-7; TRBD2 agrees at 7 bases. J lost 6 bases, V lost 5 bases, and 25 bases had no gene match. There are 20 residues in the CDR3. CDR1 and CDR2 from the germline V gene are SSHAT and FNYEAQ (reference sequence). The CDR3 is CASSPWLGGSDEGRPNEQFF. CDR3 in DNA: TGTGCCAGCAGCCCCTGGTTGGGCGGGAGTGACGAGGGGAGACCCAATGAGCAGTTCTTC.

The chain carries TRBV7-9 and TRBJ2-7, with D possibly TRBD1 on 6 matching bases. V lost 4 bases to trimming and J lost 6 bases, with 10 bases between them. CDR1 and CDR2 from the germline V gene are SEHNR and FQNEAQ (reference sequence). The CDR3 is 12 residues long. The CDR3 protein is CASSYAGVEQYF. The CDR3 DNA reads TGTGCCAGCAGCTATGCAGGGGTCGAGCAGTACTTC.

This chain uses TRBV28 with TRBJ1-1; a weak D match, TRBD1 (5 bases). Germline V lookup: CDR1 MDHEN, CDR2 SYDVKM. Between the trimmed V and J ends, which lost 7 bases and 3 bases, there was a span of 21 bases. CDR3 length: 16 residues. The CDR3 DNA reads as TGTGCCAGCATCCTAATCCTGGAGGGGACGGACACTGAAGCTTTCTTT. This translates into CASILILEGTDTEAFF.

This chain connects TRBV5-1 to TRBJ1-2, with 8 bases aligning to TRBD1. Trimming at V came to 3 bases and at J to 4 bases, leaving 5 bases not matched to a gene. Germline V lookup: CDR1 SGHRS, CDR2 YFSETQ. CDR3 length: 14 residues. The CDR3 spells CASSSMDRVYGYTF. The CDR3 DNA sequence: TGCGCCAGCAGCTCGATGGACAGGGTCTATGGCTACACCTTC.

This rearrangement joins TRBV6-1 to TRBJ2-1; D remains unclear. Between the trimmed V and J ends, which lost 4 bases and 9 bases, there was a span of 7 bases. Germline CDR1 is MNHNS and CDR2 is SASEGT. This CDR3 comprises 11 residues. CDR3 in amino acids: CASSVLREQFF. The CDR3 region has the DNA TGTGCCAGCAGTGTCCTACGTGAGCAGTTCTTC.

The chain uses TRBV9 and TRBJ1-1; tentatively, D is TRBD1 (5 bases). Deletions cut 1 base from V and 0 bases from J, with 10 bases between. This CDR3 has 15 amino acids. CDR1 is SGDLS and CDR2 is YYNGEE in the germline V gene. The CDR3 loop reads CASSVTGEMNTEAFF. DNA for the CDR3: TGTGCCAGCAGCGTAACAGGCGAGATGAACACTGAAGCTTTCTTT.

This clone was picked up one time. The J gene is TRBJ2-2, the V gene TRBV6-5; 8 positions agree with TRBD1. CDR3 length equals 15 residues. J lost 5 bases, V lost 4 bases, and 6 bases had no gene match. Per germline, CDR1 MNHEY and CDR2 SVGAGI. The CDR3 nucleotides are TGTGCCAGCAGTTCCAGGACAGGGAGGACCGGGGAGCTGTTTTTT. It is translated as CASSSRTGRTGELFF.

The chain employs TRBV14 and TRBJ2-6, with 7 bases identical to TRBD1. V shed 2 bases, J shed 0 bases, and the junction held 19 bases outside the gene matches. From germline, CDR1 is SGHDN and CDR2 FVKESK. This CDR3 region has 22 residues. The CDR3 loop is CASSQISVVRDSGDSGANVLTF. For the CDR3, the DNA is TGTGCCAGCAGCCAAATTAGTGTGGTTAGGGACAGTGGGGACTCTGGGGCCAACGTCCTGACTTTC. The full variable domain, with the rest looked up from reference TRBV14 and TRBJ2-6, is EAGVTQFPSHSVIEKGQTVTLRCDPISGHDNLYWYRRVMGKEIKFLLHFVKESKQDESGMPNNRFLAERTGGTYSTLKVQPAELEDSGVYFCASSQISVVRDSGDSGANVLTFGAGSRLTVL.

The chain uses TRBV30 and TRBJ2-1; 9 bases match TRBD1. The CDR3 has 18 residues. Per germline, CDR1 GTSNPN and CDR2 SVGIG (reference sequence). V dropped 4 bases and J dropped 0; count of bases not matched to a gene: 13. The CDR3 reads CAWNRGQGFTSSYNEQFF. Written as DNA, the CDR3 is TGTGCCTGGAATCGGGGACAGGGATTTACTAGCTCCTACAATGAGCAGTTCTTC.

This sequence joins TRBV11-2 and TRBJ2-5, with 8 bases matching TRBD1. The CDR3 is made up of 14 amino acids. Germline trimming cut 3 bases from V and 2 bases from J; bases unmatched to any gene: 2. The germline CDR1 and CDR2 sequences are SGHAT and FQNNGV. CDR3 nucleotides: TGTGCCAGCAGCTTGAGGACAGGGCAAGAGACCCAGTACTTC. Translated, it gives CASSLRTGQETQYF.

The CDR3 spells CASRETNRVSYEQYF. The DNA of the CDR3 is TGTGCCAGCAGGGAAACCAACAGGGTTTCCTACGAGCAGTACTTC. V and J are TRBV6-6 and TRBJ2-7, with D possibly TRBD1 on 6 matching bases. The V end was cut by 6 bases, the J end by 1 base, with 16 bases between. CDR3 length: 15 residues. CDR1 and CDR2 (germline): MNHNY, SVGAGI (reference sequence).

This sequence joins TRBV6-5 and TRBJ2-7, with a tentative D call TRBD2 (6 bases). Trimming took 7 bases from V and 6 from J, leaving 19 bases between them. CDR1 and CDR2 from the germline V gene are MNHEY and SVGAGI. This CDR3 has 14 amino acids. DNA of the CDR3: TGTGCCAGCAACCGAAAGAGACACGGGGGCGAGCAGTACTTC. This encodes CASNRKRHGGEQYF.

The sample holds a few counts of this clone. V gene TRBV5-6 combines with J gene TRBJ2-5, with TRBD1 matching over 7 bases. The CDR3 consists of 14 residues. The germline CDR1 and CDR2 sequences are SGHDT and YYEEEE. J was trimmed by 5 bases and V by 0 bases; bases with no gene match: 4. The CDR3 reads CASSLALGGETQYF. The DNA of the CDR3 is TGTGCCAGCAGCTTGGCCCTAGGGGGCGAGACCCAGTACTTC. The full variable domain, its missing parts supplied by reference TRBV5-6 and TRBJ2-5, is DAGVTQSPTHLIKTRGQQVTLRCSPKSGHDTVSWYQQALGQGPQFIFQYYEEEERQRGNFPDRFSGHQFPNYSSELNVNALLLGDSALYLCASSLALGGETQYFGPGTRLLVL.

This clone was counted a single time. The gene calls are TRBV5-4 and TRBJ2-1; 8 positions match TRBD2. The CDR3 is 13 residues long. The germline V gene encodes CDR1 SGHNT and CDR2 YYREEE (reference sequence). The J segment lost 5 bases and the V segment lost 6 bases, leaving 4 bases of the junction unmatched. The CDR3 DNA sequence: TGTGCCAGCAAAACGGGACTAGACAATGAGCAGTTCTTC. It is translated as CASKTGLDNEQFF.

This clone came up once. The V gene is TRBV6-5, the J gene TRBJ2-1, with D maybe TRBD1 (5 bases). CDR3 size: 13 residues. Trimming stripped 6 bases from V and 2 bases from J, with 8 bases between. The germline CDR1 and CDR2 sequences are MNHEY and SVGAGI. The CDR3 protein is CASRQGTYNEQFF. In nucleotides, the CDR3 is TGTGCCAGCAGGCAGGGCACCTACAATGAGCAGTTCTTC.

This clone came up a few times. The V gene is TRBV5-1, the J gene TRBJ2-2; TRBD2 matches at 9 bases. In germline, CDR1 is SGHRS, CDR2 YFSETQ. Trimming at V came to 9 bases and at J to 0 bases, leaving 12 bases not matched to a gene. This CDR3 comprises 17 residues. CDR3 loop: CANRVLAGLSNTGELFF. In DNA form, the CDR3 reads TGCGCCAATAGGGTGCTAGCGGGACTCTCGAACACCGGGGAGCTGTTTTTT.

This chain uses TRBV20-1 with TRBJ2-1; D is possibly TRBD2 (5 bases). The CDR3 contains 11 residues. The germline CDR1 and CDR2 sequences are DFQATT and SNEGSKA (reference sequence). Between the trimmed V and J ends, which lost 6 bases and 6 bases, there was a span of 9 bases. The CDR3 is CSATRINEQFF. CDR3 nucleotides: TGCAGTGCCACTAGGATCAATGAGCAGTTCTTC.

The CDR3 region is CASSEYPGEYTEAFF. Written as DNA, the CDR3 is TGTGCCAGCAGTGAATATCCAGGGGAGTACACTGAAGCTTTCTTT. The chain recombines TRBV25-1 with TRBJ1-1; D might be TRBD1 (6 bases). Trimming removed 0 bases at V and 3 bases at J, with 11 bases between. The CDR3 totals 15 residues. The germline V gene has CDR1 MGHDK and CDR2 SYGVNS.

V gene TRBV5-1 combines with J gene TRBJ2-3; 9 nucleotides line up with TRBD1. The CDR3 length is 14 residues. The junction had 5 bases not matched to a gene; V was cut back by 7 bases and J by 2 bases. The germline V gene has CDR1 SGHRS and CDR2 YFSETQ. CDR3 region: CASSPQGATDTQYF. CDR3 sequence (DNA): TGCGCCAGCTCACCACAGGGGGCCACAGATACGCAGTATTTT. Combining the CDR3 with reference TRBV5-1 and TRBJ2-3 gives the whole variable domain KAGVTQTPRYLIKTRGQQVTLSCSPISGHRSVSWYQQTPGQGLQFLFEYFSETQRNKGNFPGRFSGRQFSNSRSEMNVSTLELGDSALYLCASSPQGATDTQYFGPGTRLTVL.

This CDR3 reads CASSLRDYSYNEQFF. The CDR3 coding sequence is TGTGCCAGCAGCCTCCGGGACTACTCCTACAATGAGCAGTTCTTC. The rearrangement uses TRBV27 and TRBJ2-1; 7 bases align to TRBD2. V was clipped by 6 bases and J by 0 bases; unmatched bases: 5. The CDR3 spans 15 residues. Germline CDR1 MNHEY, CDR2 SMNVEV (reference sequence).

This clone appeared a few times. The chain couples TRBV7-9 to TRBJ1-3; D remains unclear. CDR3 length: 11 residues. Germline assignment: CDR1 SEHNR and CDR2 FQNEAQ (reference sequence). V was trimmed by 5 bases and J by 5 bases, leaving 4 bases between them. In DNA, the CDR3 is TGTGCCAGCAGCCGTAGAAACACCATATATTTT. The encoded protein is CASSRRNTIYF.

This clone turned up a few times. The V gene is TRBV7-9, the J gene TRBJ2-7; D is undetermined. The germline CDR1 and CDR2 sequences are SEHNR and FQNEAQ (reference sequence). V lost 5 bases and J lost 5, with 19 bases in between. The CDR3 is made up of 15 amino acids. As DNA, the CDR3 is TGTGCCAGCAGCCCCAGACCCCCTCAGGCCCACGAGCAGTACTTC. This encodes CASSPRPPQAHEQYF.

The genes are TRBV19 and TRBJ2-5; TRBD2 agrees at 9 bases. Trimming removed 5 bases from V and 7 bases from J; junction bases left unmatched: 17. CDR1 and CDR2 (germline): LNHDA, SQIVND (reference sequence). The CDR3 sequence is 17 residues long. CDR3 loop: CASSLRGGGAIPGTQYF. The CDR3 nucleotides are TGTGCCAGTAGTCTACGAGGCGGGGGGGCAATCCCAGGGACCCAGTACTTC.

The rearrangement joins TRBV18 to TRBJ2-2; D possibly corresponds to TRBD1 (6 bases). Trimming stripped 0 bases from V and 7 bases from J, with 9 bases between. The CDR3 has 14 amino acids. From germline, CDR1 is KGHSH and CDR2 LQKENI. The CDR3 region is CASSPPTGYGELFF. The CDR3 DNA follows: TGTGCCAGCTCACCACCAACAGGGTACGGGGAGCTGTTTTTT.